Below, 10 T cell receptor beta chains from the same sample are listed, as sequenced in a study of T cells after yellow fever vaccination. MiXCR, run by TCRdb on the 5' RACE reads, gives a single entry per CDR3 protein. The sample contains about 400,000 distinct CDR3 sequences, approximately 6% of which appear only once. Sequencing was performed on PBMCs, taken 5 days after the yellow fever booster vaccination. These receptor sequences come from a man aged 25 to 40 who received the YFV17D yellow fever vaccine.

The table lists this clonotype with a few counts. The V and J genes are TRBV25-1 and TRBJ2-5, with 13 bases lining up with TRBD2. The CDR3 totals 15 residues. Germline assignment: CDR1 MGHDK and CDR2 SYGVNS. V dropped 5 bases and J dropped 3; count of bases not matched to a gene: 3. The CDR3 sequence: CASSRGLAGEETQYF. For the CDR3, the DNA is TGTGCCAGCAGTCGTGGACTAGCGGGAGAAGAGACCCAGTACTTC.

To note about this clonotype: One base away lies a much larger clone, so this may be a sequencing read error. The chain is built from TRBV25-1 and TRBJ2-2, with 7 bases lining up with TRBD1. The germline gives CDR1 MGHDK, CDR2 SYGVNS. With 8 bases clipped from V and 7 bases from J, the junction kept 13 bases outside the gene matches. This CDR3 comprises 15 residues. The chain's CDR3 is CASGVGTARFGELFF. The CDR3 nucleotides are TGTGCCAGCGGTGTCGGGACAGCCCGGTTCGGGGAGCTGTTTTTT.

This clonotype came up a few times. This chain uses TRBV3-1 with TRBJ2-7; a possible D gene is TRBD1 (5 bases). This CDR3 has 15 residues. Trimming left V 10 bases short and J 1 base short, with 20 bases between. Looked up from germline, CDR1 is LGHDT and CDR2 is YNNKEL (reference sequence). The CDR3 bases are TGTGCCATAATGCCCTCACAGGTTGAATCCTACGAGCAGTACTTC. Translation: CAIMPSQVESYEQYF.

This clonotype was counted only a few times. The genes are TRBV19 and TRBJ2-5, with D possibly TRBD2 on 6 matching bases. The CDR3 contains 15 residues. Germline CDR1 and CDR2: LNHDA and SQIVND (reference sequence). Trimming cost V 10 bases and J 0 bases, with 18 bases left between them. CDR3 DNA sequence: TGTGCCACCTCGCTCCGGGGGATCTACCAAGAGACCCAGTACTTC. Protein sequence: CATSLRGIYQETQYF.

This clonotype was seen more than once but under ten times. V is TRBV9 and J is TRBJ2-1; 10 bases line up with TRBD1. There are 14 residues in the CDR3. The V gene's germline CDR1 is SGDLS and CDR2 YYNGEE. J lost 10 bases, V lost 2 bases, and 6 bases had no gene match. The CDR3 region is CASSVLLTGGEQFF. DNA for the CDR3: TGTGCCAGCAGCGTCCTCTTGACAGGGGGCGAGCAGTTCTTC.

The chain recombines TRBV7-8 with TRBJ2-7; 8 bases agree with TRBD2. The germline CDR1 and CDR2 sequences are SGHVS and FQNEAQ. Trimming took 2 bases from V and 4 from J; bases not matched to a gene: 10. The CDR3 totals 16 residues. The CDR3 DNA follows: TGTGCCAGCAGCTTATACGTTGCGGGGGGTTGGTACGAGCAGTACTTC. This codes for CASSLYVAGGWYEQYF.

The rearrangement links TRBV3-1 to TRBJ2-2, with D unresolved. With 3 bases removed from V and 5 bases from J, the gap between germline ends came to 7 bases. CDR1 and CDR2 from the germline V gene are LGHDT and YNNKEL (reference sequence). This CDR3 comprises 13 residues. Here the CDR3 reads CASSHWDTGELFF. CDR3 sequence (DNA): TGTGCCAGCAGCCATTGGGATACCGGGGAGCTGTTTTTT.

This clonotype was recorded many times. The V call is TRBV12-3 or TRBV12-4, the J call TRBJ2-1; 14 bases map to TRBD2. The CDR3 is made up of 20 amino acids. The J segment lost 3 bases and the V segment lost 6 bases, leaving 16 bases of the junction unmatched. The CDR3 bases are TGTGCCAGCAGCCCCGTTCGGGGACTAGCGGGGGAGAGGTTCTACAATGAGCAGTTCTTC. Amino acids: CASSPVRGLAGERFYNEQFF.

This clonotype was counted ten times or more. The V gene is TRBV5-1, the J gene TRBJ2-7; D may be TRBD2 (6 bases). CDR1 SGHRS and CDR2 YFSETQ come from the germline V gene. Trimming cost V 4 bases and J 5 bases, with 16 bases left between them. The CDR3 is 14 amino acids. The CDR3 DNA sequence: TGCGCCAGCAGCCATACTCGGGAGCTGGACGAGCAGTACTTC. Encoded protein: CASSHTRELDEQYF.

The J gene is TRBJ2-2, the V gene TRBV28; D is unresolved. Germline assignment: CDR1 MDHEN and CDR2 SYDVKM. V lost 4 bases, J lost 3 bases, and 9 bases lay in between. This CDR3 is 14 amino acids long. The CDR3 region is CASSWQPDTGELFF. DNA of the CDR3: TGTGCCAGCAGTTGGCAGCCCGACACCGGGGAGCTGTTTTTT.